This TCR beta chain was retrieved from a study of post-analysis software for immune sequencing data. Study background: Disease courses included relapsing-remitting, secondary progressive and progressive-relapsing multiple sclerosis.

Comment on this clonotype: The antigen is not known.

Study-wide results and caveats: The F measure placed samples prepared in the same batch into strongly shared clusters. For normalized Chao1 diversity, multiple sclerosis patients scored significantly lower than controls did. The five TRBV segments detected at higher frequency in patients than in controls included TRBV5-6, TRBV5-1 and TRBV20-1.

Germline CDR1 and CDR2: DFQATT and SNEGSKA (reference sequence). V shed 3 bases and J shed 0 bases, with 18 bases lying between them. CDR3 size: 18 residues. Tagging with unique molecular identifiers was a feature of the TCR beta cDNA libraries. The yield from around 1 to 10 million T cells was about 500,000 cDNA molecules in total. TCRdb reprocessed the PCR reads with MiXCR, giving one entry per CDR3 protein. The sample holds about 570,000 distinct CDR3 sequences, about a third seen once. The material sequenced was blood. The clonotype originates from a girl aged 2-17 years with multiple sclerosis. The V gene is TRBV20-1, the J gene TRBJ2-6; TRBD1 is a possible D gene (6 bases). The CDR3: CSASPGTRLLSGANVLTF. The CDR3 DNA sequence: TGCAGTGCTAGCCCCGGGACAAGACTTCTCTCTGGGGCCAACGTCCTGACTTTC.